This T cell receptor beta chain was sequenced during a study of identical twins. From germline, CDR1 is SGHTA and CDR2 FQGTGA. This CDR3 is 14 amino acids long. Trimming cost V 2 bases and J 7 bases; bases outside gene matches: 4. After template switching added a universal primer site, the resulting cDNA carried unique molecular identifiers. TCRdb itself ran the 5' RACE reads through MiXCR, one entry per CDR3 protein. Of some 660,000 distinct CDR3 sequences in the sample, over 8.5% were seen once. Comments on this clonotype: Its matching antigen is unknown.

Study results and limitations: Twins showed weaker excess sharing in their beta out-of-frame sequences.

The sample was also linked to a second study, of yellow fever vaccine responses in identical twins.

This sequence was found in a young woman in good health. The rearrangement joins TRBV7-3 to TRBJ2-1, with 8 bases fitting TRBD1. Sequences were obtained from PBMCs. Written as DNA, the CDR3 is TGTGCCAGCAGCTTAGCAGGGGGCGAGAATGAGCAGTTCTTC. Translated, it gives CASSLAGGENEQFF.